The rows below give T cell receptor beta chains drawn from one sample of a study of CD8 T cells in ankylosing spondylitis. MiXCR was run by TCRdb on the 5' RACE reads, yielding one entry per CDR3 protein. The data contain about 27,000 distinct CDR3 sequences, 7.9% of them seen just once; the ten biggest clones take up 30%. The specimen was blood. The receptors were gathered from a male donor with ankylosing spondylitis or in good health (not recorded which). The CDR3 runs from the conserved cysteine through the conserved F or W. Fields, in order: J gene, V gene, CDR3 protein.

J: TRBJ1-4; V: TRBV20-1; CDR3: CSARKQGAEKLFF
J: TRBJ2-1; V: TRBV9; CDR3: CASSFLAGAPYNEQFF
J: TRBJ1-1; V: TRBV7-3; CDR3: CASSQVDRITEAFF
J: TRBJ1-5; V: TRBV20-1; CDR3: CSARVQGENQPQHF
J: TRBJ1-3; V: TRBV7-9; CDR3: CASGGQWSGNTIYF
J: TRBJ2-5; V: TRBV6-6; CDR3: CASSSRDRVGETQYF
J: TRBJ2-3; V: TRBV5-6; CDR3: CASSSSGTYTDTQYF
J: TRBJ2-7; V: TRBV10-3; CDR3: CAITGTGSSYEQYF
J: TRBJ1-1; V: TRBV28; CDR3: CASSWYTEAFF
J: TRBJ2-2; V: TRBV5-1; CDR3: CASSLVLAITGELFF
J: TRBJ2-2; V: TRBV27; CDR3: CASSLSRYGAGELFF
J: TRBJ2-2; V: TRBV7-3; CDR3: CASSQSNTGELFF
J: TRBJ2-3; V: TRBV6-4; CDR3: CASSDRPSGGPGRLTDTQYF
J: TRBJ2-5; V: TRBV5-1; CDR3: CASSLAQGAQETQYF
J: TRBJ2-3; V: TRBV20-1; CDR3: CSARGLAGADTQYF
J: TRBJ2-5; V: TRBV28; CDR3: CASSFPSLVISGRGQTQYF
J: TRBJ2-3; V: TRBV16; CDR3: CASSHLGSTDTQYF
J: TRBJ2-1; V: TRBV5-5; CDR3: CASSVAGGFREQFF
J: TRBJ1-4; V: TRBV28; CDR3: CASSFPELNEKLFF
J: TRBJ1-2; V: TRBV28; CDR3: CASIPSGQFYGYTF
J: TRBJ2-7; V: TRBV7-2; CDR3: CASSLRDLSSYEQYF
J: TRBJ1-1; V: TRBV4-1; CDR3: CASSPRSQYPEAFF
J: TRBJ2-7; V: TRBV20-1; CDR3: CSAIRVPRGRQYF
J: TRBJ1-3; V: TRBV29-1; CDR3: CSVEDFSGNTIYF
J: TRBJ1-5; V: TRBV7-2; CDR3: CASSLRLGAEMSNQPQHF
J: TRBJ1-5; V: TRBV7-2; CDR3: CASSLPGQPQHF
J: TRBJ2-1; V: TRBV5-6; CDR3: CASSISGGLYNEQFF